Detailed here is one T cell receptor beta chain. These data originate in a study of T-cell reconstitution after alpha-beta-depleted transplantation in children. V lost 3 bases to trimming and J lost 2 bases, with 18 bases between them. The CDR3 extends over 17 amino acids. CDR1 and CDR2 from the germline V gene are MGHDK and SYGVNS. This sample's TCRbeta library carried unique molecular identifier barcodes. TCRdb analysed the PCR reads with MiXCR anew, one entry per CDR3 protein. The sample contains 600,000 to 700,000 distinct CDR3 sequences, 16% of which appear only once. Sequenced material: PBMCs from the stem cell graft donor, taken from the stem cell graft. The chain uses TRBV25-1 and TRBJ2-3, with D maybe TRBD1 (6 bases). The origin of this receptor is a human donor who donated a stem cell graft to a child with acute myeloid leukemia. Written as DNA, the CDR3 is TGTGCCAGCAGTGATGATGGGGGCGGCACCCCCACAGATACGCAGTATTTT. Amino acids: CASSDDGGGTPTDTQYF.